What follows are 23 T cell receptor beta chains derived from one specimen sequenced in a study of a mutant IDH1 vaccine in newly diagnosed glioma (dated by TCRdb to 2020 to 2022). Library preparation was by the immunoSEQ multiplex PCR assay. In its TCRdb copy, this immuneACCESS table keeps in-frame sequences only and misses some clones. Where compared with another copy, unresolved V genes explain less than half of these, and the others have no known cause. Recorded for this sample are over 35,000 clones; approximately 84% of them occurred a single time. Around 2.5% of the sample is taken by the ten largest. Per the publication, the time point label means: week 23, last vaccination. Each vaccine dose was 300 ug of a 20-mer mutant IDH1 peptide in Montanide, given subcutaneously with topical imiquimod. These TCRs' antigens remain unknown. The sequenced sample was PBMCs, obtained from a glioma patient whose treatment included an IDH1 peptide vaccine. Receptors originate from a woman aged 18-29 years with glioma. Some clones in this sample may be carry-over from other donors' samples.

The rearrangement joins TRBV19 to TRBJ2-2, with D hard to call. This CDR3 region has 14 residues. Trimming removed 5 bases from V and 9 bases from J, with 16 bases in between. The germline V gene encodes CDR1 LNHDA and CDR2 SQIVND (reference sequence). CDR3 residues: CASSVKLMTWELFF. Written as DNA, the CDR3 is TGTGCCAGTAGTGTCAAGCTAATGACCTGGGAGCTGTTTTTT. The whole variable domain, remainder taken from reference TRBV19 and TRBJ2-2, is DGGITQSPKYLFRKEGQNVTLSCEQNLNHDAMYWYRQDPGQGLRLIYYSQIVNDFQKGDIAEGYSVSREKKESFPLTVTSAQKNPTAFYLCASSVKLMTWELFFGEGSRLTVL.

The V call is TRBV5-4, the J call TRBJ2-7; TRBD1 agrees at 7 bases. Germline V gives CDR1 SGHNT, CDR2 YYREEE (reference sequence). Germline trimming cut 3 bases from V and 9 bases from J; bases unmatched to any gene: 12. This CDR3 is built from 14 residues. CDR3 nucleotide sequence: TGTGCCAGCAGCTCTTCGGGACAGACCGTTTCGCAGTACTTC. Encoded protein: CASSSSGQTVSQYF.

The chain uses TRBV21-1 and TRBJ2-7. TRBV21-1 is a known pseudogene. The CDR3 totals 15 residues. Written as DNA, the CDR3 is TGTGCCAGCAGCGCAAGCGCGGGACACAGCTACGAGCAGTACTTC. Translated, it gives CASSASAGHSYEQYF.

On this clone: The junction and the germline gene differ at one end; a read error may be behind it. This chain links TRBV7-7 with TRBJ2-7, with TRBD2 identical over 16 bases. This CDR3 is 16 amino acids long. CDR1 is SSHAT and CDR2 is FNYEAQ in the germline V gene (reference sequence). This CDR3 reads CASSPRGLAGGDEQYF. The CDR3 DNA reads as TGTGCTAGCAGCCCTCGGGGACTAGCGGGAGGGGACGAGCAGTACTTC.

The chain is built from TRBV6-1 and TRBJ2-7; D ambiguous. Germline CDR1 MNHNS, CDR2 SASEGT. Trimming took 7 bases from V and 0 from J, leaving 13 bases between them. The length of the CDR3 is 14 residues. The CDR3 sequence is CASKFGGSSYEQYF. As DNA, the CDR3 is TGTGCCAGCAAATTCGGCGGAAGCTCCTACGAGCAGTACTTC.

The rearrangement joins TRBV27 to TRBJ1-2, with D hard to call. The CDR3 sequence is 13 residues long. CDR1 and CDR2 from the germline V gene are MNHEY and SMNVEV (reference sequence). The ends were cut back, 7 bases at V and 4 bases at J, with 13 bases in the middle. The CDR3 region is CASMGGRAYGYTF. CDR3 coding DNA: TGTGCCAGCATGGGAGGGAGGGCCTATGGCTACACCTTC.

The gene calls are TRBV7-8 and TRBJ1-1, with 7 nucleotides matching TRBD1. V lost 4 bases to trimming and J lost 3 bases; unmatched junction nucleotides: 5. This CDR3 comprises 14 residues. The germline CDR1 and CDR2 sequences are SGHVS and FQNEAQ. Here the CDR3 DNA reads TGTGCCAGCAGCTCCAACAGGGGCCACACTGAAGCTTTCTTT. Residues: CASSSNRGHTEAFF.

This clone was seen only a few times. The rearrangement links TRBV7-8 to TRBJ1-2; 7 bases are shared with TRBD1. V was clipped by 6 bases and J by 8 bases; unmatched bases: 15. The CDR3 is 15 residues long. Per germline, CDR1 SGHVS and CDR2 FQNEAQ. This chain's CDR3 is CASSILLTGQGGYTF. The CDR3 region has the DNA TGTGCCAGCAGTATACTCCTGACAGGGCAAGGGGGCTACACCTTC.

This chain connects TRBV4-3 to TRBJ2-7; unclear D gene. This CDR3 has 14 residues. V lost 4 bases to trimming and J lost 3 bases, with 13 bases between them. CDR1 and CDR2 from the germline V gene are LGHNA and YSLEER. CDR3 protein: CASSPNTGDYEQYF. In nucleotides, the CDR3 is TGCGCCAGCAGCCCCAACACTGGGGACTACGAGCAGTACTTC.

The chain joins TRBV5-4 to TRBJ2-1; 7 bases are a match to TRBD1. V shed 4 bases and J 6 bases; nucleotides not matched to a gene: 10. The CDR3 spans 15 residues. CDR1 and CDR2 (germline): SGHNT, YYREEE (reference sequence). CDR3 amino acids: CASSQGQMRSNEQFF. CDR3 DNA: TGTGCCAGCAGCCAGGGACAGATGCGGAGCAATGAGCAGTTCTTC.

The V gene is TRBV19, the J gene TRBJ2-3; TRBD2 aligns across 11 bases. Per the germline V gene, CDR1 is LNHDA and CDR2 is SQIVND (reference sequence). V lost 3 bases and J lost 4; bases outside the gene matches: 6. The CDR3 length is 16 residues. The CDR3 DNA reads as TGTGCCAGTAGTATTGGTAGCGGGAGGGCCGCAGATACGCAGTATTTT. Protein product: CASSIGSGRAADTQYF.

The V and J genes are TRBV18 and TRBJ2-7, with D possibly called TRBD1 or TRBD2 (5 bases each). This CDR3 contains 15 residues. Germline V gives CDR1 KGHSH, CDR2 LQKENI. V lost 4 bases to trimming and J lost 3 bases, with 16 bases between them. Here the CDR3 DNA reads TGTGCCAGCTCACGCTCCCGGGACGGCGACTACGAGCAGTACTTC. It codes for CASSRSRDGDYEQYF.

This chain links TRBV19 with TRBJ2-3; 12 nucleotides agree with TRBD2. Trimming at V came to 6 bases and at J to 4 bases, leaving 2 bases not matched to a gene. This CDR3 comprises 14 residues. CDR1 and CDR2 (germline): LNHDA, SQIVND (reference sequence). CDR3 sequence reads: CASSPSGGADTQYF. For the CDR3, the DNA is TGTGCCAGTAGCCCTAGCGGGGGGGCAGATACGCAGTATTTT.

The chain links TRBV19 to TRBJ2-1; 7 bases line up with TRBD2. The CDR3 has 16 amino acids. CDR1 and CDR2 from the germline V gene are LNHDA and SQIVND (reference sequence). J gave up 0 bases and V 6 bases, and 8 bases lay outside the gene matches. Here the CDR3 reads CASSPLGGSSYNEQFF. DNA of the CDR3: TGTGCCAGTAGCCCTCTCGGGGGGAGCTCCTACAATGAGCAGTTCTTC. The full variable domain, rest sourced from reference TRBV19 and TRBJ2-1, is DGGITQSPKYLFRKEGQNVTLSCEQNLNHDAMYWYRQDPGQGLRLIYYSQIVNDFQKGDIAEGYSVSREKKESFPLTVTSAQKNPTAFYLCASSPLGGSSYNEQFFGPGTRLTVL.

J is TRBJ1-2 and V is TRBV30; tentative D call: TRBD1 (6 bases). The CDR3 has 14 residues. Germline assignment: CDR1 GTSNPN and CDR2 SVGIG (reference sequence). The V gene lost 0 bases and the J gene lost 7 bases, with 15 bases spanning the gap. In DNA, the CDR3 is TGTGCCTGGAGTGTACGGGGGGGGCAAGGTGGCTACACCTTC. Its translation is CAWSVRGGQGGYTF.

This chain uses TRBV29-1 with TRBJ2-3, with 9 positions matching TRBD1. From germline, CDR1 is SQVTM and CDR2 ANQGSEA. The junction had 10 bases not matched to a gene; V was cut back by 6 bases and J by 9 bases. The CDR3 runs 13 residues. CDR3 region: CSVSSIDRGTQYF. In nucleotides, the CDR3 is TGCAGCGTCTCAAGTATTGACAGGGGGACGCAGTATTTT.

This clone is a singleton in its sample. The chain uses TRBV6-5 and TRBJ1-5, with D maybe TRBD1 (6 bases). V dropped 6 bases and J dropped 2 bases, with 11 bases sitting between them. Germline V gene lookup returns CDR1 MNHEY and CDR2 SVGAGI. The CDR3 has 14 residues. CDR3 loop: CASSPGGRNQPQHF. The CDR3 coding sequence is TGTGCCAGCAGCCCCGGGGGGCGCAATCAGCCCCAGCATTTT.

The CDR3 region has the DNA TGTGCCTCCCAGCGGGGTTTGAATCAGCCCCAGCATTTT. Translation gives CASQRGLNQPQHF. V is TRBV10-3 and J is TRBJ1-5; D uncertain. Trimming took 11 bases from V and 4 from J, leaving 15 bases between them. The CDR3 is 13 residues long. Germline values: CDR1 ENHRY, CDR2 SYGVKD.

This clone showed up just once. The chain is built from TRBV7-5 and TRBJ1-2. TRBV7-5 has pseudogene status. CDR3 length: 14 amino acids. The CDR3 coding sequence is TGTGCCAGAACCGGTGTTGCCGGGGCGGGTGGCTACACCTTC. Translation: CARTGVAGAGGYTF.

The rearrangement uses TRBV18 and TRBJ1-2; D not resolved. The CDR3 has 13 amino acids. V lost 3 bases and J lost 2, with 7 bases in between. Germline CDR1 KGHSH, CDR2 LQKENI. The CDR3 here is CASSPFRNYGYTF. The DNA for the CDR3 is TGTGCCAGCTCACCTTTCCGGAACTATGGCTACACCTTC.

This chain uses TRBV27 with TRBJ2-7, with a tentative D call TRBD2 (6 bases). Looked up from germline, CDR1 is MNHEY and CDR2 is SMNVEV (reference sequence). This CDR3 spans 15 amino acids. Trimming took 2 bases from V and 1 from J, leaving 12 bases between them. Here the CDR3 reads CASSLGGGLSYEQYF. CDR3 bases: TGTGCCAGCAGTTTAGGCGGAGGGTTATCCTACGAGCAGTACTTC.

The CDR3 bases are TGTGCCAGCAGCTTTACCGACAGCACTGAAGCTTTCTTT. This gives the protein CASSFTDSTEAFF. The chain is built from TRBV11-1 and TRBJ1-1; TRBD1 might be the D (5 bases). The CDR3 is 13 amino acids. Germline V gene data show CDR1 as SGHAT and CDR2 as FQDESV (reference sequence). V lost 3 bases and J 4 bases, leaving 9 bases between the germline ends.

This sequence joins TRBV4-2 and TRBJ1-3, with D possibly matching TRBD1 (6 bases). The germline V gene encodes CDR1 LGHNA and CDR2 YNFKEQ. The CDR3 is 15 amino acids. V was cut by 0 bases and J by 0 bases, with 6 bases left in between. The CDR3 DNA reads TGTGCCAGCAGCCAAGAGGGGGCCTCTGGAAACACCATATATTTT. Amino acids: CASSQEGASGNTIYF.